This entry lists 6 T cell receptor beta chains sequenced from one sample in a study of blood T cell repertoires in COVID-19. Only in-frame clones appear in the TCRdb table, and some are missing; sequencing was by immunoSEQ multiplex PCR. The sample comprises about 160,000 clones, 85% of which are singletons, and roughly 3% rests with the top ten. Sequences were obtained from peripheral blood. The receptors derive from a human donor with acute or convalescent COVID-19. The donor label of this sample is uncertain.

The genes are TRBV12-3 or TRBV12-4 and TRBJ1-2; D is undetermined. V was pared by 6 bases and J by 6 bases, with 8 bases between. The CDR3 covers 11 residues. CDR3 residues: CASSQAHGYTF. The CDR3 nucleotides read TGTGCCAGCAGCCAGGCGCATGGCTACACCTTC.

The V call is TRBV11-3, the J call TRBJ2-2; 12 positions match TRBD2. The CDR3 runs to 15 residues. CDR1 and CDR2 (germline): SGHNT, YENEEA. The V gene end was trimmed by 5 bases and the J gene end by 8 bases; junction bases not matched to a gene: 6. CDR3 in amino acids: CASSPRTSGAGELFF. CDR3 nucleotides: TGTGCCAGCAGCCCGCGGACTAGCGGGGCTGGGGAGCTGTTTTTT.

The chain recombines TRBV5-4 with TRBJ1-5; D not certain. The CDR3 length is 16 residues. Deletions cut 4 bases from V and 0 bases from J, with 14 bases between. Germline V gene sequence: CDR1 SGHNT, CDR2 YYREEE (reference sequence). CDR3 in DNA: TGTGCCAGCAGCGTGGACGGGGTTTATAGCAATCAGCCCCAGCATTTT. Protein: CASSVDGVYSNQPQHF.

The rearrangement joins TRBV7-9 to TRBJ2-5, with TRBD1 as a possible D gene (5 bases). The CDR3 extends over 15 amino acids. Trimming left V 5 bases short and J 1 base short, with 14 bases between. The germline V gene has CDR1 SEHNR and CDR2 FQNEAQ (reference sequence). The DNA for the CDR3 is TGTGCCAGCAGCGCACCAGGGAAGGGCCAAGAGACCCAGTACTTC. This gives the protein CASSAPGKGQETQYF. Complete variable domain (other parts from reference TRBV7-9 and TRBJ2-5): DTGVSQNPRHKITKRGQNVTFRCDPISEHNRLYWYRQTLGQGPEFLTYFQNEAQLEKSRLLSDRFSAERPKGSFSTLEIQRTEQGDSAMYLCASSAPGKGQETQYFGPGTRLLVL.

The chain uses TRBV29-1 and TRBJ2-6; TRBD1 aligns across 8 bases. CDR3 size: 15 residues. V shed 4 bases and J 4 bases; nucleotides not matched to a gene: 6. Germline V gene lookup returns CDR1 SQVTM and CDR2 ANQGSEA. CDR3 residues: CSVGTGLGGANVLTF. Written as DNA, the CDR3 is TGCAGCGTTGGGACAGGGCTAGGAGGGGCCAACGTCCTGACTTTC. Complete variable domain (other parts from reference TRBV29-1 and TRBJ2-6): SAVISQKPSRDICQRGTSLTIQCQVDSQVTMMFWYRQQPGQSLTLIATANQGSEATYESGFVIDKFPISRPNLTFSTLTVSNMSPEDSSIYLCSVGTGLGGANVLTFGAGSRLTVL.

This sequence joins TRBV10-2 and TRBJ2-1; 8 bases match TRBD2. The CDR3 runs 15 residues. Germline V gene sequence: CDR1 WSHSY, CDR2 SAAADI. The ends lost 6 bases at V and 6 bases at J; junction bases unmatched: 10. The CDR3 protein is CASRDGGATPNEQFF. The CDR3 nucleotides are TGCGCCAGCAGGGACGGGGGGGCCACCCCCAATGAGCAGTTCTTC.